This entry concerns a single T cell receptor beta chain. The data stem from a study of identical twins. The CDR3 runs 12 residues. With 3 bases removed from V and 7 bases from J, the gap between germline ends came to 6 bases. TCRdb called the 5' RACE reads again in MiXCR, with one record for every CDR3 protein. The repertoire holds about 1.7 million distinct CDR3 sequences, with about 32% as singletons. Sequencing used cord blood. The rearrangement uses TRBV12-3 or TRBV12-4 and TRBJ1-4, with no clear D. This sequence originates from a newborn girl in good health. In nucleotides, the CDR3 is TGTGCCAGCAGTTTCGAGGGTGAAAAACTGTTTTTT. Protein: CASSFEGEKLFF.